These 8 T cell receptor beta chains were all obtained from the same sample, sequenced in a study of T cells after posttransplantation cyclophosphamide. Repertoires were generated with immunoSEQ multiplex PCR, while TCRdb's copy carries only in-frame clones and drops some. The data contain around 17,000 clones, about three quarters of them seen just once; the ten biggest clones take up under 35%. Busulfan-fludarabine conditioning, marrow transplant, and cyclophosphamide on days +3 and +4 were administered. The specimen was CD8+ T cells sorted from PBMCs, collected roughly 250 weeks after a stem cell transplant with posttransplant cyclophosphamide. The receptors stem from a female patient between 35 and 55 years old who received an allogeneic stem cell transplant from a related donor, was CMV-positive, and had no GVHD. Some T cells may be provided by the graft donor.

This clone was observed a single time. The V and J genes are TRBV11-3 and TRBJ2-2; D may be TRBD1 (5 bases). Between the trimmed V and J ends, which lost 0 bases and 3 bases, there was a span of 8 bases. The CDR3 sequence is 15 residues long. CDR1 is SGHNT and CDR2 is YENEEA in the germline V gene. The CDR3 DNA reads as TGTGCCAGCAGCTTAGAAGGGGTTGACACCGGGGAGCTGTTTTTT. Residues: CASSLEGVDTGELFF.

The chain uses TRBV7-9 and TRBJ2-1; the match to TRBD1 covers 7 bases. This CDR3 is built from 13 residues. Losses at the gene ends were 4 bases for V and 6 bases for J; bases not matched to a gene: 3. The V gene's germline CDR1 is SEHNR and CDR2 FQNEAQ (reference sequence). The CDR3 region has the DNA TGTGCCAGCAGCTCCGGGACAGCCAATGAGCAGTTCTTC. It yields the protein CASSSGTANEQFF. The complete variable domain, with remaining parts taken from reference TRBV7-9 and TRBJ2-1, reads DTGVSQNPRHKITKRGQNVTFRCDPISEHNRLYWYRQTLGQGPEFLTYFQNEAQLEKSRLLSDRFSAERPKGSFSTLEIQRTEQGDSAMYLCASSSGTANEQFFGPGTRLTVL.

CDR3 nucleotide sequence: TGTGCCAGCAGCCCTCCCAGGCTAGCCAAAAACATTCAGTACTTC. It codes for CASSPPRLAKNIQYF. The chain recombines TRBV5-5 with TRBJ2-4, with no clear D. Between the trimmed V and J ends, which lost 4 bases and 0 bases, there was a span of 11 bases. The CDR3 runs to 15 residues. The V gene's germline CDR1 is SGHKS and CDR2 YYEKEE (reference sequence).

Comments on this clone: A junction end diverges from the germline sequence, so it may reflect a read error. The rearrangement uses TRBV5-6 and TRBJ2-5, with TRBD2 identical over 7 bases. Germline V CDR1 and CDR2: SGHDT, YYEEEE. The CDR3 has 12 residues. Here the CDR3 DNA reads TGTGCCAGCAGCCCTGGGGTAGGGAGGGAGGACTTC. It codes for CASSPGVGREDF.

The chain uses TRBV7-9 and TRBJ2-7; 9 bases are a match to TRBD1. Germline values: CDR1 SEHNR, CDR2 FQNEAQ (reference sequence). V lost 0 bases and J lost 6; bases outside the gene matches: 6. This CDR3 is built from 15 residues. The CDR3 region is CASSLAPGQGGEQYF. The DNA for the CDR3 is TGTGCCAGCAGCTTAGCCCCGGGACAGGGCGGCGAGCAGTACTTC. The complete variable domain, with remaining parts taken from reference TRBV7-9 and TRBJ2-7, reads DTGVSQNPRHKITKRGQNVTFRCDPISEHNRLYWYRQTLGQGPEFLTYFQNEAQLEKSRLLSDRFSAERPKGSFSTLEIQRTEQGDSAMYLCASSLAPGQGGEQYFGPGTRLTVT.

This clone was seen just once. V and J are TRBV19 and TRBJ2-6; a possible D gene is TRBD1 (6 bases). The CDR3 is 15 residues long. V dropped 5 bases and J dropped 0 bases, with 8 bases sitting between them. The germline V gene encodes CDR1 LNHDA and CDR2 SQIVND (reference sequence). CDR3 bases: TGTGCCAGTAGTGCGGACAGCTCTGGGGCCAACGTCCTGACTTTC. This encodes CASSADSSGANVLTF.

The chain recombines TRBV7-6 with TRBJ1-4; D remains ambiguous. This CDR3 spans 12 amino acids. V dropped 5 bases and J dropped 4 bases, with 5 bases sitting between them. Germline loops: CDR1 SGHVS, CDR2 FNYEAQ. In DNA, the CDR3 is TGTGCCAGCAGCCTGAGTAATGAAAAACTGTTTTTT. This sequence encodes CASSLSNEKLFF.

By sample fraction, this clone is large. The chain couples TRBV27 to TRBJ2-1; 8 bases match TRBD1. CDR3 length: 17 residues. The V gene end was trimmed by 5 bases and the J gene end by 2 bases; junction bases not matched to a gene: 11. Germline V gene sequence: CDR1 MNHEY, CDR2 SMNVEV (reference sequence). CDR3: CASSRTGSALAYNEQFF. The CDR3 DNA follows: TGTGCCAGCAGTCGGACAGGGAGTGCCTTAGCCTACAATGAGCAGTTCTTC.